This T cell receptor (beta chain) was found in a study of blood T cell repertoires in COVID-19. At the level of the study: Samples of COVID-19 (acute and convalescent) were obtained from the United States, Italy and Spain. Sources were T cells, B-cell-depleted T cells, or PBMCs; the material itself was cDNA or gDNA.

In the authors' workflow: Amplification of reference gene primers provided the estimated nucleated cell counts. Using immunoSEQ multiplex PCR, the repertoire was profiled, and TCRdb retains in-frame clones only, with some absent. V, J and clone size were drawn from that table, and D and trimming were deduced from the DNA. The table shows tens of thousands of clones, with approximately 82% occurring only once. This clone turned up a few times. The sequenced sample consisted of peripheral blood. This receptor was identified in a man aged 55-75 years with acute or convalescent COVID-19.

The CDR3 sequence: CASTYMWDGSMNTEAFF. DNA for the CDR3: TGTGCCAGTACTTATATGTGGGATGGGAGTATGAACACTGAAGCTTTCTTT. V and J are TRBV19 and TRBJ1-1; D remains unclear. The CDR3 has 17 amino acids. V was trimmed by 7 bases and J by 0 bases, leaving 21 bases between them. Germline assignment: CDR1 LNHDA and CDR2 SQIVND (reference sequence).